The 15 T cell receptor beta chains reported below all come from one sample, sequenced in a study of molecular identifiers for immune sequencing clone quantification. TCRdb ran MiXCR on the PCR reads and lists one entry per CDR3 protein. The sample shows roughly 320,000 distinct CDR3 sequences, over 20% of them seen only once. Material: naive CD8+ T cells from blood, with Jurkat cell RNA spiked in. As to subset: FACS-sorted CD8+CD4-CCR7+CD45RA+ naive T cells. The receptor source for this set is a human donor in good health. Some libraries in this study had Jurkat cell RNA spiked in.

The CDR3 nucleotides are TGCGCCAGCAGCCGAATGACTAGACAAGCGGGAGATAGGGATACGCAGTATTTT. The encoded protein is CASSRMTRQAGDRDTQYF. The V and J genes are TRBV4-3 and TRBJ2-3; TRBD2 aligns across 8 bases. V gave up 4 bases and J gave up 6 bases; unmatched junction bases: 18. This CDR3 comprises 18 residues. Per germline, CDR1 LGHNA and CDR2 YSLEER.

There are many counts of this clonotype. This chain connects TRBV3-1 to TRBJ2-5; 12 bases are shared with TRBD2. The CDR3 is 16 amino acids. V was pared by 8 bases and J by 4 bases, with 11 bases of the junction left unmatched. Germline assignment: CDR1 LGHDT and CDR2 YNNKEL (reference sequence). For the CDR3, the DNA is TGTGCCAGCTTAAAGATTGGACTAGCGGGACCAGAGACCCAGTACTTC. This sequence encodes CASLKIGLAGPETQYF.

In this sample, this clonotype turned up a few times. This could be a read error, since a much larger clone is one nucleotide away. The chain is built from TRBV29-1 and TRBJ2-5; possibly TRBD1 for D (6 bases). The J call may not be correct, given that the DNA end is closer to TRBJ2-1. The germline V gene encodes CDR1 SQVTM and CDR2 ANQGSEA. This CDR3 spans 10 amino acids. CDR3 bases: TGCAGCGCCCAAACAGGGACCCAGTTCTTC. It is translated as CSAQTGTQFF.

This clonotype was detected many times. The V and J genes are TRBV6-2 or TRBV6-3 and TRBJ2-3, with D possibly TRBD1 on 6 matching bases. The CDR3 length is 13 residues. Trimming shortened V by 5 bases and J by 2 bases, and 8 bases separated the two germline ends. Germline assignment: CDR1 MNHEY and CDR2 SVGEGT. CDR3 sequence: CASSTGSTDTQYF. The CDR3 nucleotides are TGTGCCAGCAGTACAGGGTCCACAGATACGCAGTATTTT.

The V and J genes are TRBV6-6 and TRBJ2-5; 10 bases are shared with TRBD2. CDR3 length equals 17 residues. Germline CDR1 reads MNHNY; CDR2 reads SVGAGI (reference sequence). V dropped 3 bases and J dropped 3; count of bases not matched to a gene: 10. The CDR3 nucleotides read TGTGCCAGCAGTTATGAGGAAGGAAGCGGGAGGGAAGAGACCCAGTACTTC. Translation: CASSYEEGSGREETQYF.

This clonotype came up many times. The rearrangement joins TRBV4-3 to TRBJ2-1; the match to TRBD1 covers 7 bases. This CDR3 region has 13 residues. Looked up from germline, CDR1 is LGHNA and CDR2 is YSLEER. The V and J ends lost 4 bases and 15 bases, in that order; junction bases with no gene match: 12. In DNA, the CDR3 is TGCGCCAGCAGCCCCTGGACAGGCTATTATCTGTTCTTC. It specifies CASSPWTGYYLFF.

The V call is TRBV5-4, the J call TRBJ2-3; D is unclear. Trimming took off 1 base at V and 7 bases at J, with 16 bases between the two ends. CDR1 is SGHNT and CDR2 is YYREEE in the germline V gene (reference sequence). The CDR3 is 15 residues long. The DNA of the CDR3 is TGTGCCAGCAGCTTGTGCCGTTTATTAGGAAATACGCAGTATTTT. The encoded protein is CASSLCRLLGNTQYF.

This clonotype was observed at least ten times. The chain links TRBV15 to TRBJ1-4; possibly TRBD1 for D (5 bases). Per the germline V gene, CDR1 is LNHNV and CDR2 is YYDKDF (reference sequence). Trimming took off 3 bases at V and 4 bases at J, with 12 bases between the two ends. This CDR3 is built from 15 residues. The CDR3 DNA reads TGTGCCACCAGCAGCCGGGACTGGATTAATGAAAAACTGTTTTTT. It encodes CATSSRDWINEKLFF.

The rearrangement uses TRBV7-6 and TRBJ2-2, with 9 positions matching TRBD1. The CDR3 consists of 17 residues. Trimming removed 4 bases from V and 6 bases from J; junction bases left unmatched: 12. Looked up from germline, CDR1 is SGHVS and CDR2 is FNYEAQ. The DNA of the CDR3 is TGTGCCAGCAGCTATGGCCGGGACAGGGAGGTTTCCGGGGAGCTGTTTTTT. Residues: CASSYGRDREVSGELFF.

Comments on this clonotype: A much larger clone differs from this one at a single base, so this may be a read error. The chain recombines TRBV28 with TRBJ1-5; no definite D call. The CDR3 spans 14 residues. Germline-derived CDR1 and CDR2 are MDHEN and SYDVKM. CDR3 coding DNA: TGTGCCAGCAGTATAGAACCGGGGATTCGGCCCCCGCATTTT. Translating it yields CASSIEPGIRPPHF.

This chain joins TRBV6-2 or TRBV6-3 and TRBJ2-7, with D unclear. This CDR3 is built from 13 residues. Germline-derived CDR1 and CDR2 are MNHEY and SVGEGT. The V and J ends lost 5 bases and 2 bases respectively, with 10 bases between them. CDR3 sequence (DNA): TGTGCCAGCAGTCTTTGGGCGGCCTACGAGCAGTACTTC. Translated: CASSLWAAYEQYF.

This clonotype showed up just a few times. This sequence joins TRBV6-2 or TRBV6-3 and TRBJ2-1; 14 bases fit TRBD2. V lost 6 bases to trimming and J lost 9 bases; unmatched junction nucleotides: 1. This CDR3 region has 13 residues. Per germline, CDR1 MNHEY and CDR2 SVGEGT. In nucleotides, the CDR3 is TGTGCCAGCAGCGGACTAGCGGGAGGTGAGCAGTTCTTC. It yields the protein CASSGLAGGEQFF.

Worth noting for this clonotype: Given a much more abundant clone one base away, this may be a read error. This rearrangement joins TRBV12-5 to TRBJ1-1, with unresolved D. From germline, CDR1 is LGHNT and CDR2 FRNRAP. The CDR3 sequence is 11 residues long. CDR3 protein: CASGLGVEALF. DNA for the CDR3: TGTGCTAGTGGTTTAGGAGTGGAAGCTCTCTTT. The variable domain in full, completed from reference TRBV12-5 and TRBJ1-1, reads DARVTQTPRHKVTEMGQEVTMRCQPILGHNTVFWYRQTMMQGLELLAYFRNRAPLDDSGMPKDRFSAEMPDATLATLKIQPSEPRDSAVYFCASGLGVEALFGQGTRLTVV.

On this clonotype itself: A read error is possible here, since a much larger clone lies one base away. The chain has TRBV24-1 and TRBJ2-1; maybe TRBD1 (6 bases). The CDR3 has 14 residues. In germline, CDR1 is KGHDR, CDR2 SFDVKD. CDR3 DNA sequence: TGTGCCACCAGTGAAACCGGGACACCCAATGAGCAGTCCTTC. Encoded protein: CATSETGTPNEQSF.

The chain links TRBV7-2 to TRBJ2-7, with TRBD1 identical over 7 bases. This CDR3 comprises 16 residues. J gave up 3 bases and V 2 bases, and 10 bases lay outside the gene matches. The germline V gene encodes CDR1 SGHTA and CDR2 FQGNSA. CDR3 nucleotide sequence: TGTGCCAGCAGCTTAACGCGTGGGTCAGGGGGCTACGAGCAGTACTTC. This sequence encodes CASSLTRGSGGYEQYF.